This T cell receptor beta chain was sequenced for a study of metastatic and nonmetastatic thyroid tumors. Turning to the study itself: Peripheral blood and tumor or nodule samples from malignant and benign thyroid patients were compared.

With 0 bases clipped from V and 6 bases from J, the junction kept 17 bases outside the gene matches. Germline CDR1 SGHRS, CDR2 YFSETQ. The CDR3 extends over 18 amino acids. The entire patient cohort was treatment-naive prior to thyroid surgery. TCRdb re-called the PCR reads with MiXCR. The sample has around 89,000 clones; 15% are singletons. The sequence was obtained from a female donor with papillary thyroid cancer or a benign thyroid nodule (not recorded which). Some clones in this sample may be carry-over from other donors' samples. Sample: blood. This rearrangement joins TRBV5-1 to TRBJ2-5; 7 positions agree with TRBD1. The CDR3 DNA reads TGCGCCAGCAGCTTGGCTCAAAGTCCCACAGGGGTGACTAAGACCCAGTACTTC. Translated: CASSLAQSPTGVTKTQYF.